This T cell receptor beta chain came from a study of cytomegalovirus exposure and HLA in healthy donors. The CDR3 runs 14 residues. Per germline, CDR1 MNHNY and CDR2 SVGAGI (reference sequence). Germline trimming cut 6 bases from V and 1 base from J; bases unmatched to any gene: 5. Primers: 60 Vbeta forward and 13 Jbeta reverse. The table came from immunoSEQ multiplex PCR; TCRdb's copy has only in-frame clones and leaves some out. This sample yields some 170,000 clones, of which 79% are seen a single time; roughly 2% belongs to the top ten. The sample was PBMCs. The sequence derives from a man aged 35 to 55 in good health and CMV-seronegative. The chain couples TRBV6-6 to TRBJ2-5; 7 bases are a match to TRBD1. The CDR3, as DNA: TGTGCCAGCAGGAAGACAGGGACCCAAGAGACCCAGTACTTC. Translation: CASRKTGTQETQYF.